These T cell receptor beta chains were read from a single sample in a study of blood T cell repertoires in COVID-19. Assay: immunoSEQ multiplex PCR; the TCRdb copy retains only in-frame clones and omits some. This sample has more than 80,000 clones; approximately 88% occur once, and the top ten carry 11%. The sequencing sample was made of peripheral blood. These receptors were taken from a man at least 80 years old with acute or convalescent COVID-19. The CDR3 runs from the conserved cysteine through the conserved F or W. Each record gives: J gene, CDR3 length, clone size, V gene, D gene, CDR3 protein, CDR3 DNA. The D gene is left open where the match is weak. Size values are once, few and many counts, or a class for expanded clones, and some rows have none.

j_call: TRBJ2-7; cdr3_length: 16; clone_size: .; v_call: TRBV19; d_call: .; cdr3_aa: CASSMGHQGSSYEQYF; cdr3_nt: TGTGCCAGTAGTATGGGCCACCAGGGGAGCTCCTACGAGCAGTACTTC
j_call: TRBJ2-5; cdr3_length: 14; clone_size: .; v_call: TRBV20-1; d_call: .; cdr3_aa: CSASPPAYQETQYF; cdr3_nt: TGCAGTGCTAGTCCTCCCGCGTACCAAGAGACCCAGTACTTC
j_call: TRBJ1-1; cdr3_length: 13; clone_size: .; v_call: TRBV7-2; d_call: .; cdr3_aa: CASSLGQNTEAFF; cdr3_nt: TGTGCCAGCAGCTTGGGACAGAACACTGAAGCTTTCTTT
j_call: TRBJ1-2; cdr3_length: 13; clone_size: .; v_call: TRBV29-1; d_call: TRBD1; cdr3_aa: CSADRATNYGYTF; cdr3_nt: TGCAGCGCCGACAGGGCCACTAACTATGGCTACACCTTC
j_call: TRBJ1-3; cdr3_length: 13; clone_size: .; v_call: TRBV2; d_call: .; cdr3_aa: CASSEFQTAGVFF; cdr3_nt: TGTGCCAGCAGTGAATTCCAAACTGCCGGGGTTTTTTTT
j_call: TRBJ1-6; cdr3_length: 17; clone_size: .; v_call: TRBV15; d_call: TRBD1; cdr3_aa: CATSKPGQGAANSPLHF; cdr3_nt: TGTGCCACCAGCAAACCGGGACAGGGGGCGGCGAATTCACCCCTCCACTTT
j_call: TRBJ1-6; cdr3_length: 18; clone_size: .; v_call: TRBV21-1; d_call: .; cdr3_aa: CASLERDRGPVGNSPLHF; cdr3_nt: TGTGCCAGTCTAGAGAGGGACAGGGGGCCGGTGGGTAATTCACCCCTCCACTTT
j_call: TRBJ2-1; cdr3_length: 13; clone_size: .; v_call: TRBV19; d_call: .; cdr3_aa: CASSSMFTGEQFF; cdr3_nt: TGTGCCAGTAGTAGCATGTTTACGGGTGAGCAGTTCTTC
j_call: TRBJ2-2; cdr3_length: 15; clone_size: .; v_call: TRBV7-2; d_call: TRBD2; cdr3_aa: CASSFGLAGVRELFF; cdr3_nt: TGTGCCAGCAGCTTCGGACTAGCGGGAGTGAGGGAGCTGTTTTTT
j_call: TRBJ1-2; cdr3_length: 15; clone_size: .; v_call: TRBV5-5; d_call: .; cdr3_aa: CASSWGRGSGYGYTF; cdr3_nt: TGTGCCAGCAGCTGGGGGCGGGGGTCCGGGTATGGCTACACCTTC
j_call: TRBJ1-1; cdr3_length: 13; clone_size: .; v_call: TRBV29-1; d_call: .; cdr3_aa: CSVETRGQTEAFF; cdr3_nt: TGCAGCGTTGAGACCAGGGGTCAGACTGAAGCTTTCTTT
j_call: TRBJ1-5; cdr3_length: 13; clone_size: .; v_call: TRBV30; d_call: .; cdr3_aa: CAWGRESNQPQHF; cdr3_nt: TGTGCCTGGGGCAGGGAAAGCAATCAGCCCCAGCATTTT
j_call: TRBJ2-1; cdr3_length: 15; clone_size: .; v_call: TRBV7-3; d_call: .; cdr3_aa: CASSRKPGNANEQFF; cdr3_nt: TGTGCCAGCAGCCGGAAGCCGGGGAATGCCAATGAGCAGTTCTTC
j_call: TRBJ2-3; cdr3_length: 15; clone_size: .; v_call: TRBV5-4; d_call: .; cdr3_aa: CASSLGASSTDTQYF; cdr3_nt: TGTGCCAGCAGCTTAGGGGCCTCTAGCACAGATACGCAGTATTTT
j_call: TRBJ2-5; cdr3_length: 14; clone_size: .; v_call: TRBV7-2; d_call: TRBD2; cdr3_aa: CASSKRGGEETQYF; cdr3_nt: TGTGCCAGCAGCAAGCGGGGGGGAGAAGAGACCCAGTACTTC
j_call: TRBJ2-5; cdr3_length: 11; clone_size: once; v_call: TRBV6-5; d_call: .; cdr3_aa: CASRVRETQYF; cdr3_nt: TGTGCCAGCAGGGTTCGGGAGACCCAGTACTTC
j_call: TRBJ2-3; cdr3_length: 16; clone_size: .; v_call: TRBV9; d_call: TRBD2; cdr3_aa: CASSVGSSGITDTQYF; cdr3_nt: TGTGCCAGCAGCGTAGGGAGTAGCGGGATAACAGATACGCAGTATTTT
j_call: TRBJ2-5; cdr3_length: 16; clone_size: .; v_call: TRBV5-1; d_call: TRBD1; cdr3_aa: CASSLGRQGAGETQYF; cdr3_nt: TGCGCCAGCAGCTTGGGCCGACAGGGGGCAGGAGAGACCCAGTACTTC
j_call: TRBJ1-2; cdr3_length: 13; clone_size: .; v_call: TRBV10-3; d_call: .; cdr3_aa: CAISGGGPYGYTF; cdr3_nt: TGTGCCATCAGTGGGGGGGGTCCCTATGGCTACACCTTC
j_call: TRBJ1-2; cdr3_length: 13; clone_size: .; v_call: TRBV5-4; d_call: TRBD1; cdr3_aa: CASSLGDSYGYTF; cdr3_nt: TGTGCCAGCAGCTTGGGGGACAGCTATGGCTACACCTTC
j_call: TRBJ1-4; cdr3_length: 15; clone_size: once; v_call: TRBV11-1; d_call: TRBD1; cdr3_aa: CASSQPGQGSEKLFF; cdr3_nt: TGTGCCAGCAGCCAGCCGGGACAGGGGAGTGAAAAACTGTTTTTT
j_call: TRBJ2-7; cdr3_length: 13; clone_size: .; v_call: TRBV9; d_call: .; cdr3_aa: CASSVLDTTEQYF; cdr3_nt: TGTGCCAGCAGCGTACTCGACACCACCGAGCAGTACTTC
j_call: TRBJ1-2; cdr3_length: 13; clone_size: .; v_call: TRBV21-1; d_call: .; cdr3_aa: CASSCASNYGYTF; cdr3_nt: TGTGCCAGCAGCTGTGCGAGTAACTATGGCTACACCTTC
j_call: TRBJ1-5; cdr3_length: 16; clone_size: .; v_call: TRBV19; d_call: .; cdr3_aa: CASSIAREGGYQPQHF; cdr3_nt: TGTGCCAGTAGTATAGCCAGGGAAGGGGGTTATCAGCCCCAGCATTTT
j_call: TRBJ1-2; cdr3_length: 14; clone_size: .; v_call: TRBV18; d_call: TRBD1; cdr3_aa: CASSLDRVNYGYTF; cdr3_nt: TGTGCCAGCTCGCTGGACAGGGTTAACTATGGCTACACCTTC
j_call: TRBJ2-1; cdr3_length: 13; clone_size: once; v_call: TRBV10-1; d_call: .; cdr3_aa: CASSESISNEQFF; cdr3_nt: TGCGCCAGCAGTGAGTCGATCAGCAATGAGCAGTTCTTC
j_call: TRBJ1-1; cdr3_length: 14; clone_size: once; v_call: TRBV6-5; d_call: TRBD1; cdr3_aa: CASSRQGMNTEAFF; cdr3_nt: TGTGCCAGCAGTAGACAGGGGATGAACACTGAAGCTTTCTTT
j_call: TRBJ2-7; cdr3_length: 16; clone_size: .; v_call: TRBV28; d_call: .; cdr3_aa: CASSLMPTSGTYEQYF; cdr3_nt: TGTGCCAGCAGTTTAATGCCCACTAGTGGGACCTACGAGCAGTACTTC
j_call: TRBJ1-6; cdr3_length: 13; clone_size: .; v_call: TRBV6-8; d_call: .; cdr3_aa: CASRGLLNSPLHF; cdr3_nt: TGTGCCAGCAGGGGCCTTTTGAATTCACCCCTCCACTTT
j_call: TRBJ2-1; cdr3_length: 15; clone_size: few; v_call: TRBV19; d_call: .; cdr3_aa: CASSMMAGTYNEQFF; cdr3_nt: TGTGCCAGTAGTATGATGGCGGGAACCTACAATGAGCAGTTCTTC
j_call: TRBJ1-2; cdr3_length: 14; clone_size: many; v_call: TRBV29-1; d_call: TRBD1; cdr3_aa: CSVEGTGGSYGYTF; cdr3_nt: TGCAGCGTTGAAGGGACAGGGGGAAGCTATGGCTACACCTTC
j_call: TRBJ2-1; cdr3_length: 17; clone_size: .; v_call: TRBV5-6; d_call: TRBD2; cdr3_aa: CASSSRTSGRSYNEQFF; cdr3_nt: TGTGCCAGCAGCTCGAGGACTAGCGGGAGGTCCTACAATGAGCAGTTCTTC
j_call: TRBJ1-6; cdr3_length: 14; clone_size: once; v_call: TRBV5-1; d_call: TRBD1; cdr3_aa: CASSSGQQNSPLHF; cdr3_nt: TGCGCCAGCAGCTCGGGACAGCAAAATTCACCCCTCCACTTT
j_call: TRBJ2-2; cdr3_length: 13; clone_size: .; v_call: TRBV18; d_call: .; cdr3_aa: CASSPRRTGELFF; cdr3_nt: TGTGCCAGCTCACCTAGGCGGACCGGGGAGCTGTTTTTT
j_call: TRBJ1-5; cdr3_length: 14; clone_size: .; v_call: TRBV27; d_call: .; cdr3_aa: CASSLDRSNQPQHF; cdr3_nt: TGTGCCAGCAGTTTGGACAGAAGCAATCAGCCCCAGCATTTT
j_call: TRBJ1-5; cdr3_length: 15; clone_size: .; v_call: TRBV19; d_call: .; cdr3_aa: CASKGENRDTQPQHF; cdr3_nt: TGTGCCAGTAAAGGGGAAAACAGGGACACTCAGCCCCAGCATTTT
j_call: TRBJ2-7; cdr3_length: 16; clone_size: .; v_call: TRBV18; d_call: TRBD2; cdr3_aa: CASSKPGLAGDYEQYF; cdr3_nt: TGTGCCAGCTCAAAACCGGGACTAGCGGGAGACTACGAGCAGTACTTC
j_call: TRBJ1-6; cdr3_length: 16; clone_size: .; v_call: TRBV28; d_call: TRBD1; cdr3_aa: CASSTTIQGANSPLHF; cdr3_nt: TGTGCCAGCAGTACTACGATACAGGGGGCGAACTCACCCCTCCACTTT
j_call: TRBJ1-2; cdr3_length: 15; clone_size: once; v_call: TRBV9; d_call: TRBD1; cdr3_aa: CASSVGRDRPYGYTF; cdr3_nt: TGTGCCAGCAGCGTAGGTCGGGACAGGCCCTATGGCTACACCTTC
j_call: TRBJ1-1; cdr3_length: 13; clone_size: .; v_call: TRBV27; d_call: .; cdr3_aa: CASSLTGNTEAFF; cdr3_nt: TGTGCCAGCAGTTTAACAGGGAACACTGAAGCTTTCTTT
j_call: TRBJ1-6; cdr3_length: 15; clone_size: .; v_call: TRBV6-2/TRBV6-3; d_call: TRBD1; cdr3_aa: CASSFRDRVPSPLHF; cdr3_nt: TGTGCCAGCAGTTTCCGGGACAGGGTCCCTTCACCCCTCCACTTT
j_call: TRBJ2-5; cdr3_length: 16; clone_size: .; v_call: TRBV29-1; d_call: TRBD1; cdr3_aa: CSVEVRGHMYQETQYF; cdr3_nt: TGCAGCGTTGAAGTTAGGGGGCATATGTACCAAGAGACCCAGTACTTC
j_call: TRBJ2-1; cdr3_length: 15; clone_size: .; v_call: TRBV29-1; d_call: TRBD2; cdr3_aa: CSVLGTSGSYNEQFF; cdr3_nt: TGCAGCGTGCTCGGGACTAGCGGGAGCTACAATGAGCAGTTCTTC
j_call: TRBJ1-4; cdr3_length: 14; clone_size: .; v_call: TRBV7-9; d_call: TRBD1; cdr3_aa: CASSFGQGNEKLFF; cdr3_nt: TGTGCCAGCAGCTTCGGACAGGGTAATGAAAAACTGTTTTTT
j_call: TRBJ1-4; cdr3_length: 15; clone_size: .; v_call: TRBV5-4; d_call: .; cdr3_aa: CASSEGGATNEKLFF; cdr3_nt: TGTGCCAGCAGCGAGGGGGGGGCAACTAATGAAAAACTGTTTTTT
j_call: TRBJ1-3; cdr3_length: 13; clone_size: .; v_call: TRBV5-1; d_call: .; cdr3_aa: CASSLSLENTIYF; cdr3_nt: TGCGCCAGCAGCTTGTCCCTGGAGAACACCATATATTTT
j_call: TRBJ2-6; cdr3_length: 15; clone_size: once; v_call: TRBV4-1; d_call: TRBD1; cdr3_aa: CASSTQGAGANVLTF; cdr3_nt: TGCGCCAGCAGCACCCAGGGGGCTGGGGCCAACGTCCTGACTTTC
j_call: TRBJ1-2; cdr3_length: 14; clone_size: once; v_call: TRBV5-1; d_call: .; cdr3_aa: CASSLADPRDGYTF; cdr3_nt: TGCGCCAGCAGCTTGGCCGACCCCAGGGATGGCTACACCTTC
j_call: TRBJ1-2; cdr3_length: 12; clone_size: .; v_call: TRBV18; d_call: .; cdr3_aa: CASSPKGDGYTF; cdr3_nt: TGTGCCAGCTCACCAAAAGGGGATGGCTACACCTTC
j_call: TRBJ1-1; cdr3_length: 14; clone_size: .; v_call: TRBV9; d_call: .; cdr3_aa: CASSVAPDRQADFF; cdr3_nt: TGTGCCAGCAGCGTAGCTCCGGACAGACAAGCGGATTTCTTT
j_call: TRBJ2-1; cdr3_length: 15; clone_size: few; v_call: TRBV11-1; d_call: .; cdr3_aa: CASSLAVGEVNEQFF; cdr3_nt: TGTGCCAGCAGCTTAGCGGTGGGAGAGGTCAATGAGCAGTTCTTC
j_call: TRBJ2-7; cdr3_length: 15; clone_size: few; v_call: TRBV3-1/TRBV3-2; d_call: TRBD2; cdr3_aa: CASSQGLAGLYEQYF; cdr3_nt: TGTGCCAGCAGCCAAGGTCTAGCGGGACTCTACGAGCAGTACTTC
j_call: TRBJ1-1; cdr3_length: 14; clone_size: .; v_call: TRBV28; d_call: .; cdr3_aa: CASSTTQPRNEAFF; cdr3_nt: TGTGCCAGCAGTACCACCCAACCGAGGAATGAAGCTTTCTTT